The rows below give T cell receptor beta chains drawn from one sample of a study of vaccination effects on CD4 cells after COVID-19. For these receptors, no antigen is known. The protocol was immunoSEQ multiplex PCR, while the TCRdb copy is restricted to in-frame clones and leaves out a portion. The data contain about 27,000 clones, approximately 80% of them singletons. The input for sequencing was CD4+ T cells from PBMCs cultured with HCoV-NL63 spike peptides, taken before COVID-19 vaccination. These receptors were taken from a human donor who had a prior SARS-CoV-2 infection. CDR3s include the opening cysteine and the closing phenylalanine or tryptophan. Each record gives: J gene, D gene, clone size, V gene, CDR3 protein, CDR3 DNA. The D gene is left open where the match is weak. Some rows mark clone size as missing; the rest say once, few, many or name a class of expanded clone.

TRBJ1-3	.	.	TRBV4-2	CASSQDLPTHSGNTIYF	TGTGCCAGCAGCCAAGATCTTCCAACCCACTCTGGAAACACCATATATTTT
TRBJ1-5	.	few	TRBV30	CAWSHRENQPQHF	TGTGCCTGGAGTCACAGGGAAAATCAGCCCCAGCATTTT
TRBJ1-1	.	.	TRBV18	CASSPQLRGHLNTEAFF	TGTGCCAGCTCACCCCAACTGCGGGGGCACCTGAACACTGAAGCTTTCTTT
TRBJ1-6	.	few	TRBV4-1	CASSQVLDVDNSPLHF	TGCGCCAGCAGCCAAGTTTTGGACGTTGATAATTCACCCCTCCACTTT
TRBJ1-1	.	.	TRBV18	CASFLPSTGLGTEAFF	TGTGCCAGCTTCTTACCCTCGACGGGGCTGGGCACTGAAGCTTTCTTT
TRBJ2-1	TRBD1	.	TRBV5-1	CASKTGTGSFEQFF	TGCGCCAGCAAAACCGGGACAGGCTCGTTTGAGCAGTTCTTC
TRBJ1-4	TRBD1	.	TRBV7-2	CASSNGQGNEKLFF	TGTGCCAGCAGTAATGGACAGGGCAATGAAAAACTGTTTTTT
TRBJ2-3	TRBD2	.	TRBV4-2	CASSQDRASGATDTQYF	TGTGCCAGCAGCCAAGATCGGGCCAGCGGGGCCACAGATACGCAGTATTTT
TRBJ2-7	.	.	TRBV9	CASSVGGFHEQYF	TGTGCCAGCAGCGTGGGGGGTTTCCACGAGCAGTACTTC
TRBJ2-3	.	.	TRBV7-8	CASSQRVFGTDTQYF	TGTGCCAGCAGCCAACGAGTGTTCGGGACGGATACGCAGTATTTT
TRBJ2-7	TRBD1	.	TRBV23-1	CASSLFNPGQGGYEQYF	TGCGCCAGCAGTCTTTTTAACCCCGGACAGGGGGGGTACGAGCAGTACTTC
TRBJ2-7	TRBD1	.	TRBV19	CASTRPGTAEQYF	TGTGCCAGTACCCGCCCCGGGACAGCCGAGCAGTACTTC
TRBJ2-1	TRBD1	.	TRBV4-2	CASSHRDRQYNEQFF	TGTGCCAGCAGCCACAGGGACAGACAATACAATGAGCAGTTCTTC
TRBJ2-1	TRBD2	.	TRBV4-3	CASSQDRLAGNNEQFF	TGCGCCAGCAGCCAAGATAGACTAGCGGGGAACAATGAGCAGTTCTTC
TRBJ2-5	TRBD2	.	TRBV18	CASSPPTSGSEKTQYF	TGTGCCAGCTCACCACCGACTAGCGGGAGTGAAAAGACCCAGTACTTC
TRBJ2-1	.	.	TRBV2	CASSDVDKVFNEQFF	TGTGCCAGCAGTGATGTTGACAAGGTTTTTAATGAGCAGTTCTTC
TRBJ2-7	.	few	TRBV3-1/TRBV3-2	CASSQEGYALGEQYF	TGTGCCAGCAGCCAAGAGGGCTATGCCCTCGGTGAGCAGTACTTC
TRBJ1-2	TRBD1	.	TRBV11-1	CASSYGTGMNYGYTF	TGTGCCAGCAGCTACGGGACAGGGATGAACTATGGCTACACCTTC
TRBJ2-1	TRBD1	.	TRBV11-3	CASSLGQGSYNEQFF	TGTGCCAGCAGCTTAGGACAGGGCTCCTACAATGAGCAGTTCTTC
TRBJ1-3	.	.	TRBV3-1/TRBV3-2	CASSQGRPGSGNTIYF	TGTGCCAGCAGCCAAGGACGGCCAGGCTCTGGAAACACCATATATTTT
TRBJ2-2	TRBD1	few	TRBV3-1/TRBV3-2	CASSRGTGTNTGELFF	TGTGCCAGCAGCCGAGGGACAGGGACGAACACCGGGGAGCTGTTTTTT
TRBJ2-7	TRBD2	.	TRBV5-4	CASSLLAGGKYEQYF	TGTGCCAGCAGCCTACTAGCGGGGGGGAAATACGAGCAGTACTTC
TRBJ1-3	.	.	TRBV6-1	CASSESLANSGNTIYF	TGTGCCAGCAGTGAAAGTTTAGCCAACTCTGGAAACACCATATATTTT
TRBJ2-2	TRBD2	.	TRBV15	CATSRARGLAGGGPAGELFF	TGTGCCACCAGCAGAGCCCGAGGGCTAGCGGGGGGCGGGCCTGCCGGGGAGCTGTTTTTT
TRBJ1-1	TRBD1	.	TRBV9	CASSVDLDRGNTEAFF	TGTGCCAGCAGCGTAGATCTTGACAGGGGCAACACTGAAGCTTTCTTT
TRBJ1-3	.	few	TRBV7-9	CASSGRLYSGNTIYF	TGTGCCAGCAGCGGAAGACTTTACTCTGGAAACACCATATATTTT
TRBJ2-3	TRBD2	.	TRBV11-3	CASSLEAGRNTDTQYF	TGTGCCAGCAGCTTAGAAGCGGGGAGAAACACAGATACGCAGTATTTT
TRBJ1-2	.	few	TRBV7-9	CASSPRSARSLHGYTF	TGTGCCAGCAGCCCCCGTAGTGCCAGGTCCTTACATGGCTACACCTTC
TRBJ2-7	TRBD2	few	TRBV10-3	CAIRGAGDPYEQYF	TGTGCCATCAGGGGAGCGGGGGACCCCTACGAGCAGTACTTC
TRBJ2-1	.	.	TRBV5-4	CASSPELSGSYNEQFF	TGTGCCAGCAGCCCGGAGCTATCGGGCTCCTACAATGAGCAGTTCTTC
TRBJ2-3	TRBD2	.	TRBV5-4	CASTGTSGRATDTQYF	TGTGCCAGCACCGGGACTAGCGGGAGGGCCACAGATACGCAGTATTTT
TRBJ2-1	.	.	TRBV11-3	CASSLRRRLNEQFF	TGTGCCAGCAGCTTGCGGAGGCGGCTCAATGAGCAGTTCTTC
TRBJ2-1	.	.	TRBV11-3	CASSLDLGNEQFF	TGTGCCAGCAGCTTAGATCTTGGCAATGAGCAGTTCTTC
TRBJ1-6	.	.	TRBV7-6	CASSLEPGSPLHF	TGTGCCAGCAGCTTAGAACCGGGTTCACCCCTCCACTTT
TRBJ2-2	.	.	TRBV2	CAQIRDLNTGELFF	TGTGCCCAGATTCGGGACCTGAACACCGGGGAGCTGTTTTTT
TRBJ2-1	.	.	TRBV7-6	CASSLNYNEQFF	TGTGCCAGCAGCTTAAACTACAATGAGCAGTTCTTC
TRBJ2-1	TRBD2	.	TRBV11-3	CASSIGRTSGGYNEQFF	TGTGCCAGCAGCATCGGTAGGACTAGCGGGGGCTACAATGAGCAGTTCTTC
TRBJ2-3	TRBD2	.	TRBV9	CASSFSGGGSDTQYF	TGTGCCAGCAGCTTTAGCGGGGGAGGCTCAGATACGCAGTATTTT
TRBJ1-1	TRBD1	.	TRBV4-1	CASSPWWGQQNTEAFF	TGCGCCAGCAGCCCCTGGTGGGGACAGCAGAACACTGAAGCTTTCTTT
TRBJ2-2	.	.	TRBV2	CASSEDSRFGGELFF	TGTGCCAGCAGTGAAGATAGCAGGTTCGGCGGGGAGCTGTTTTTT
TRBJ2-2	TRBD2	.	TRBV2	CASSEGASGGRTGELFF	TGTGCCAGCAGTGAGGGGGCTAGCGGGGGTCGAACCGGGGAGCTGTTTTTT
TRBJ1-3	.	.	TRBV7-5	CARRSRTGAPFSSGNTIYF	TGTGCCAGAAGATCTCGGACAGGAGCCCCGTTCAGCTCTGGAAACACCATATATTTT
TRBJ1-2	.	.	TRBV7-9	CASSLVTYGYTF	TGTGCCAGCAGCTTAGTTACCTATGGCTACACCTTC
TRBJ2-5	TRBD1	.	TRBV9	CASSPYRGKETQYF	TGTGCCAGCAGCCCTTACAGGGGTAAAGAGACCCAGTACTTC
TRBJ1-2	.	.	TRBV5-1	CASSPGVLGVHGYTF	TGCGCCAGCAGCCCCGGAGTTTTGGGGGTCCATGGCTACACCTTC
TRBJ2-2	.	.	TRBV11-3	CASSRGGGTGELFF	TGTGCCAGTAGCAGGGGCGGGGGAACCGGGGAGCTGTTTTTT
TRBJ1-1	.	.	TRBV20-1	CSVRSRGEAFF	TGCAGTGTACGCTCACGAGGTGAAGCTTTCTTT
TRBJ2-5	.	.	TRBV4-2	CASSQEAGQRRRQETQYF	TGTGCCAGCAGCCAAGAGGCCGGACAGAGGCGGCGACAAGAGACCCAGTACTTC
TRBJ2-3	.	.	TRBV5-1	CASSRGTEGDTQYF	TGCGCCAGCAGCCGAGGAACAGAGGGGGATACGCAGTATTTT
TRBJ2-1	TRBD2	.	TRBV5-8	CASTKVTGTSGTEQFF	TGTGCCAGCACCAAAGTGACCGGGACTAGCGGGACTGAGCAGTTCTTC
TRBJ1-5	.	.	TRBV6-6	CASSYYSDQPQHF	TGTGCCAGCAGTTATTACTCGGATCAGCCCCAGCATTTT
TRBJ2-1	TRBD2	.	TRBV4-1	CASSQASGGADNEQFF	TGCGCCAGCAGCCAAGCAAGCGGGGGGGCAGACAATGAGCAGTTCTTC
TRBJ2-5	TRBD2	.	TRBV19	CASSLAGGPETQYF	TGTGCCAGTAGCCTAGCGGGAGGGCCGGAGACCCAGTACTTC
TRBJ2-3	.	.	TRBV7-2	CASRLTDTQYF	TGTGCCAGCCGTCTCACAGATACGCAGTATTTT
TRBJ1-5	TRBD1	once	TRBV30	CAFGTGNSNQPQHF	TGTGCCTTCGGGACAGGTAATAGCAATCAGCCCCAGCATTTT
TRBJ2-1	.	.	TRBV6-6	CASSYSRVYNEQFF	TGTGCCAGCAGTTACTCCAGGGTGTATAATGAGCAGTTCTTC
TRBJ2-7	.	.	TRBV11-3	CASSLATGRAYEQYF	TGTGCCAGCAGCTTAGCGACAGGTCGCGCCTACGAGCAGTACTTC